One and the same sample provided the 32 T cell receptor beta chains below, sequenced in a study of T cell repertoires in aging, cancer and after chemotherapy. Rearranged V-D-J TRB sequences were amplified with a mixed TRB-A/B primer pool. From the multiplex PCR reads, TCRdb called clonotypes with MiXCR, one entry per CDR3 protein. The top ten clones hold less than 10% of a sample with more than 2,500 distinct CDR3 sequences, roughly 24% of them seen once. Peripheral blood genomic DNA, not sorted cells or RNA, was the template. The specimen was blood. All receptors come from a human donor in good health.

This rearrangement joins TRBV14 to TRBJ1-6, with D unresolved. Germline V lookup: CDR1 SGHDN, CDR2 FVKESK. V gave up 9 bases and J gave up 9 bases, with 15 bases separating them. CDR3 length: 13 residues. The CDR3 coding sequence is TGTGCCAGGAAGGGAGAGAGCCCTTCACCCCTCCACTTT. It encodes CARKGESPSPLHF.

In its sample, this clonotype was seen once. V gene TRBV4-1 combines with J gene TRBJ1-1; TRBD1 matches at 8 bases. Germline V gene sequence: CDR1 MGHRA, CDR2 YSYEKL. CDR3 length: 15 amino acids. The junction had 15 bases not matched to a gene; V was cut back by 4 bases and J by 11 bases. CDR3 sequence (DNA): TGCGCCAGCAGCCTCCAAAACAGGGGGGGGACTGGGGCTTTCTTT. It specifies CASSLQNRGGTGAFF.

This clonotype was seen a handful of times. The chain combines TRBV18 with TRBJ2-7, with 11 bases lining up with TRBD2. CDR1 and CDR2 (germline): KGHSH, LQKENI. Trimming took 3 bases from V and 7 from J; bases not matched to a gene: 11. The CDR3 consists of 16 residues. CDR3 loop: CASSPDSGTSGGEQYF. CDR3 in DNA: TGTGCCAGCTCACCGGACTCCGGGACTAGCGGTGGGGAGCAGTACTTC.

This clonotype has just a few counts. The rearrangement joins TRBV24-1 to TRBJ2-1; 10 bases line up with TRBD1. The CDR3 is made up of 15 amino acids. J lost 8 bases, V lost 6 bases, and 9 bases had no gene match. Germline values: CDR1 KGHDR, CDR2 SFDVKD. The DNA for the CDR3 is TGTGCCACCAGTACGACAGGGGGCGCTGAGGATGAGCAGTTCTTC. Translating gives CATSTTGGAEDEQFF.

A few counts support this clonotype. The chain recombines TRBV19 with TRBJ1-1; 8 positions agree with TRBD1. The CDR3 is made up of 16 amino acids. CDR1 and CDR2 from the germline V gene are LNHDA and SQIVND (reference sequence). After removal of 5 bases from V and 4 bases from J, the junction contained 12 bases not matched to a gene. CDR3 nucleotide sequence: TGTGCCAGTAGTCCGACTGACAGGGGTTTGGGCACTGAAGCTTTCTTT. Translated: CASSPTDRGLGTEAFF.

In the case of this clonotype: A read error may explain this, as a much larger clone is one base away. V is TRBV5-6 and J is TRBJ2-5; TRBD2 matches at 13 bases. Trimming cost V 3 bases and J 5 bases; bases outside gene matches: 10. Germline V gene sequence: CDR1 SGHDT, CDR2 YYEEEE. The CDR3 runs 17 residues. The CDR3 here is CASSSRTSGSGSETQYF. For the CDR3, the DNA is TGTGCCAGCAGCTCCCGGACTAGCGGGAGTGGCTCTGAGACCCAGTACTTC. Full variable domain (outside the CDR3, taken from reference TRBV5-6 and TRBJ2-5): DAGVTQSPTHLIKTRGQQVTLRCSPKSGHDTVSWYQQALGQGPQFIFQYYEEEERQRGNFPDRFSGHQFPNYSSELNVNALLLGDSALYLCASSSRTSGSGSETQYFGPGTRLLVL.

The chain links TRBV6-7 to TRBJ1-3, with 7 bases fitting TRBD1. TRBV6-7 is an ORF, and what it does is uncertain. Losses at the gene ends were 10 bases for V and 3 bases for J; bases not matched to a gene: 9. The CDR3 totals 14 residues. The CDR3 loop reads CATQGVKGGNTIYF. The CDR3 nucleotides are TGTGCCACCCAGGGGGTAAAGGGTGGAAACACCATATATTTT.

This clonotype counts as medium-sized. J is TRBJ2-1 and V is TRBV30; D gene unclear. Germline-derived CDR1 and CDR2 are GTSNPN and SVGIG (reference sequence). The V and J ends lost 2 bases and 6 bases respectively, with 20 bases between them. CDR3 size: 16 residues. DNA for the CDR3: TGTGCCTGGAGTCGGGTGGGCGGAATAGGTGGCAATGAGCAGTTCTTC. The encoded protein is CAWSRVGGIGGNEQFF. Using reference TRBV30 and TRBJ2-1 for the parts outside the CDR3, the full variable domain is SQTIHQWPATLVQPVGSPLSLECTVEGTSNPNLYWYRQAAGRGLQLLFYSVGIGQISSEVPQNLSASRPQDRQFILSSKKLLLSDSGFYLCAWSRVGGIGGNEQFFGPGTRLTVL.

By sample share, this clonotype is medium-sized. V usage is TRBV11-1 and J usage is TRBJ1-1; 7 nucleotides align to TRBD1. The CDR3 totals 14 residues. The V gene end was trimmed by 6 bases and the J gene end by 4 bases; junction bases not matched to a gene: 8. CDR1 is SGHAT, CDR2 FQDESV, per germline (reference sequence). CDR3 sequence (DNA): TGTGCCAGCAGATCAGGGGGGGCGAGCACTGAAGCTTTCTTT. Its protein product is CASRSGGASTEAFF.

Here the CDR3 reads CASSDFRDYNEQFF. CDR3 in DNA: TGTGCCAGCAGCGACTTCCGGGACTACAATGAGCAGTTCTTC. The chain carries TRBV9 and TRBJ2-1; a weak D match, TRBD2 (5 bases). Germline loops: CDR1 SGDLS, CDR2 YYNGEE. The ends were cut back, 3 bases at V and 3 bases at J, with 10 bases in the middle. The CDR3 is 14 residues long.

The chain couples TRBV7-3 to TRBJ2-1; TRBD2 matches 8 bases. The CDR3 is 15 residues long. The germline gives CDR1 SGHTA, CDR2 FQGTGA. V lost 0 bases, J lost 8 bases, and 6 bases stayed unmatched. The CDR3 loop is CASSLTSGRQYEQFF. The CDR3 DNA sequence: TGTGCCAGCAGCTTAACGAGCGGGAGACAGTATGAGCAGTTCTTC.

This clonotype rates as medium-sized. The V call is TRBV19, the J call TRBJ1-5; tentative D call: TRBD1 (5 bases). Germline V gives CDR1 LNHDA, CDR2 SQIVND (reference sequence). The CDR3 loop spans 15 amino acids. V lost 3 bases, J lost 0 bases, and 9 bases lay in between. This chain's CDR3 is CASSIQGDSNQPQHF. The CDR3 bases are TGTGCCAGTAGTATCCAGGGTGATAGCAATCAGCCCCAGCATTTT.

This clonotype is medium-sized within its sample. The chain employs TRBV5-5 and TRBJ2-1, with 7 bases that match TRBD2. CDR3 length equals 15 residues. The V gene end was trimmed by 1 base and the J gene end by 0 bases; junction bases not matched to a gene: 1. Germline CDR1 SGHKS, CDR2 YYEKEE (reference sequence). The CDR3 sequence: CASSLSGNSYNEQFF. The CDR3 region has the DNA TGTGCCAGCAGCTTGAGCGGGAACTCCTACAATGAGCAGTTCTTC.

V is TRBV20-1 and J is TRBJ2-7; no clear D. V was trimmed by 1 base and J by 2 bases, leaving 12 bases between them. Germline CDR1 DFQATT, CDR2 SNEGSKA (reference sequence). The CDR3 covers 14 residues. The CDR3 region has the DNA TGCAGTGCTAGAGGAGAGGTTCACCCCTACGAGCAGTACTTC. As protein: CSARGEVHPYEQYF.

The chain uses TRBV27 and TRBJ2-7, with 14 nucleotides matching TRBD2. The CDR3 is 16 residues long. Germline-derived CDR1 and CDR2 are MNHEY and SMNVEV (reference sequence). With V trimmed by 6 bases and J by 4 bases, 8 bases remained unmatched. DNA for the CDR3: TGTGCCAGCAGAAAATCCGGGACTAGCGGGAGTTACGAGCAGTACTTC. Encoded protein: CASRKSGTSGSYEQYF.

The rearrangement uses TRBV14 and TRBJ2-5; 13 bases map to TRBD2. J gave up 4 bases and V 1 base, and 6 bases lay outside the gene matches. The length of the CDR3 is 17 residues. The germline V gene has CDR1 SGHDN and CDR2 FVKESK. In DNA form, the CDR3 reads TGTGCCAGCAGCCAAGTGAAACTAGCGGGAGGGCGAGAGACCCAGTACTTC. Its translation is CASSQVKLAGGRETQYF.

There are a few counts of this clonotype. The rearrangement links TRBV7-6 to TRBJ2-3, with TRBD1 as a possible D gene (6 bases). The germline CDR1 and CDR2 sequences are SGHVS and FNYEAQ. The CDR3 runs to 15 residues. The V and J ends lost 1 base and 8 bases respectively, with 16 bases between them. The CDR3 here is CASSLEGRGVGTQYF. CDR3 nucleotide sequence: TGTGCCAGCAGCTTAGAGGGCAGGGGTGTGGGTACGCAGTATTTT. Drawing the rest from reference TRBV7-6 and TRBJ2-3, the complete variable domain is GAGVSQSPRYKVTKRGQDVALRCDPISGHVSLYWYRQALGQGPEFLTYFNYEAQQDKSGLPNDRFSAERPEGSISTLTIQRTEQRDSAMYRCASSLEGRGVGTQYFGPGTRLTVL.

This clonotype occurred a few times. The V call is TRBV5-1, the J call TRBJ2-2; no reliable D call. V was shortened by 4 bases and J by 4 bases, with 8 bases between the two germline ends. The germline CDR1 and CDR2 sequences are SGHRS and YFSETQ. This CDR3 is 13 amino acids long. The CDR3 DNA sequence: TGCGCCAGCAGCCCCCCAGGCACCGGGGAGCTGTTTTTT. Amino acids: CASSPPGTGELFF.

About this clonotype itself: A much more abundant neighbour one base away suggests this may be a read error. The V gene is TRBV5-6, the J gene TRBJ2-5; the match to TRBD2 covers 7 bases. Germline V gene lookup returns CDR1 SGHDT and CDR2 YYEEEE. CDR3 length equals 14 residues. The V segment lost 5 bases and the J segment 2 bases; nucleotides outside the gene matches: 6. The DNA for the CDR3 is TGTGCCAGCAGGGGGGGGGGGGGGCAAGAGACCCAGTACTTC. Encoded protein: CASRGGGGQETQYF.

CDR3 region: CASSPPGGAITNYGYTF. CDR3 bases: TGTGCCAGCTCACCACCGGGAGGGGCGATCACCAACTATGGCTACACCTTC. The chain links TRBV18 to TRBJ1-2; perhaps TRBD1 as D (5 bases). CDR3 length: 17 amino acids. The V gene lost 0 bases and the J gene lost 2 bases, with 16 bases spanning the gap. Germline loops: CDR1 KGHSH, CDR2 LQKENI.

This chain connects TRBV7-6 to TRBJ1-4; 8 nucleotides align to TRBD1. V was clipped by 5 bases and J by 5 bases; unmatched bases: 4. Germline V gene sequence: CDR1 SGHVS, CDR2 FNYEAQ. The CDR3 extends over 14 amino acids. CDR3 in DNA: TGTGCCAGCAGCCGGGGACAGGAGAATGAAAAACTGTTTTTT. It is translated as CASSRGQENEKLFF.

The chain couples TRBV7-6 to TRBJ2-5, with D uncertain. From germline, CDR1 is SGHVS and CDR2 FNYEAQ. This CDR3 is 17 amino acids long. V was cut by 2 bases and J by 2 bases, with 18 bases left in between. CDR3 coding DNA: TGTGCCAGCAGCTTACCCCTCGTGGCAGAAGCTCAAGAGACCCAGTACTTC. The encoded protein is CASSLPLVAEAQETQYF.

This clonotype is medium-sized within its sample. V usage is TRBV6-4 and J usage is TRBJ2-1, with TRBD2 identical over 9 bases. Looked up from germline, CDR1 is MRHNA and CDR2 is SNTAGT. This CDR3 region has 15 residues. After removal of 3 bases from V and 0 bases from J, the junction contained 0 bases not matched to a gene. The CDR3 bases are TGTGCCAGCAGTGAGCGGGAGGGCTCCTACAATGAGCAGTTCTTC. This encodes CASSEREGSYNEQFF.

The chain links TRBV19 to TRBJ2-1, with TRBD2 matching over 8 bases. The CDR3 contains 15 residues. Germline V gene lookup returns CDR1 LNHDA and CDR2 SQIVND (reference sequence). Trimming at V came to 6 bases and at J to 5 bases, leaving 9 bases not matched to a gene. CDR3 amino acids: CASSRPGLGHNEQFF. As DNA, the CDR3 is TGTGCCAGTAGCCGACCGGGACTAGGACACAATGAGCAGTTCTTC.

Points on this clonotype: A single base separates this from a much larger clone, so it may be a read error. V gene TRBV6-5 combines with J gene TRBJ2-5, with unresolved D. Deletions cut 2 bases from V and 8 bases from J, with 15 bases between. This CDR3 region has 14 residues. Germline CDR1 MNHEY, CDR2 SVGAGI. DNA of the CDR3: TGTGCCAGCAGTTACGATGATACAAGAGATACCCAGTACTTC. Amino acid sequence: CASSYDDTRDTQYF.

By its share, this clonotype is medium-sized. The CDR3 DNA sequence: TGTGCCAGCAGTGAGACAGGGGGCTCTGGGGCCAACGTCCTGACTTTC. Residues: CASSETGGSGANVLTF. V usage is TRBV6-4 and J usage is TRBJ2-6, with 9 bases aligning to TRBD1. The CDR3 covers 16 residues. In germline, CDR1 is MRHNA, CDR2 SNTAGT. V was clipped by 3 bases and J by 0 bases; unmatched bases: 0.

This clonotype is deemed medium-sized (0.01 to 0.1%). The V call is TRBV10-3, the J call TRBJ2-7; 9 bases agree with TRBD1. CDR3 length: 12 amino acids. The germline V gene encodes CDR1 ENHRY and CDR2 SYGVKD. Trimming at V came to 4 bases and at J to 6 bases, leaving 1 base not matched to a gene. CDR3 coding DNA: TGTGCCATCAGTGTACAGGGGGCCGAGCAGTACTTC. Translated, it gives CAISVQGAEQYF.

This clonotype was counted between two and nine times. The chain employs TRBV13 and TRBJ1-5, with TRBD1 identical over 9 bases. The CDR3 is 15 amino acids. V dropped 6 bases and J dropped 2; count of bases not matched to a gene: 5. CDR1 and CDR2 (germline): PRHDT, FYEKMQ (reference sequence). The CDR3 DNA sequence: TGTGCCAGCAGTTTTGACAGGGGGGGCAATCAGCCCCAGCATTTT. As protein: CASSFDRGGNQPQHF.

This clonotype was counted only a few times. One end of the junction is discordant with germline, which a read error may explain. This chain connects TRBV18 to TRBJ2-1; possible D gene TRBD2, 5 bases. Germline assignment: CDR1 KGHSH and CDR2 LQKENI. There are 12 residues in the CDR3. The CDR3 nucleotides are TGTGCCAGCTCACCAATGGAGGAGGCCTTGTCCTTC. Translating gives CASSPMEEALSF.

By proportion, this clonotype is large. The rearrangement joins TRBV30 to TRBJ2-1, with D hard to call. Trimming cost V 2 bases and J 7 bases, with 9 bases left between them. The CDR3 consists of 12 residues. CDR1 and CDR2 from the germline V gene are GTSNPN and SVGIG (reference sequence). CDR3 amino acids: CAWSRIANEQFF. The CDR3 region has the DNA TGTGCCTGGAGTAGGATCGCTAATGAGCAGTTCTTC.

This clonotype was seen a few times. The chain combines TRBV5-6 with TRBJ1-2; TRBD1 is a possible D gene (5 bases). Germline V gene lookup returns CDR1 SGHDT and CDR2 YYEEEE. Trimming cost V 4 bases and J 2 bases, with 21 bases left between them. This CDR3 contains 17 residues. For the CDR3, the DNA is TGTGCCAGCAGCCTCGGGGGTACCCCTCTGCTCAACTATGGCTACACCTTC. Its protein product is CASSLGGTPLLNYGYTF.

This clonotype rates as medium-sized. The rearrangement joins TRBV19 to TRBJ2-2, with TRBD2 identical over 11 bases. After removal of 5 bases from V and 1 base from J, the junction contained 6 bases not matched to a gene. The CDR3 is made up of 17 amino acids. Germline lookup yields CDR1 LNHDA and CDR2 SQIVND (reference sequence). The CDR3 protein is CASSLKGLAGNTGELFF. In nucleotides, the CDR3 is TGTGCCAGTAGTCTTAAAGGACTAGCGGGGAACACCGGGGAGCTGTTTTTT.